These T cell receptor beta chains were read from a single sample in a study of T cell repertoires in cytomegalovirus infection. In TCRdb, the reads were re-called with MiXCR into one record per CDR3 protein. The sample lists a few hundred thousand distinct CDR3 sequences, roughly 15% occurring once. Sequencing used PBMCs. The origin of the receptors is a human donor in good health (CMV status not recorded). Some clones in this sample may be carry-over from other donors' samples. CDR3s include the opening cysteine and the closing phenylalanine or tryptophan. The D gene is left open where the match is weak. Size values are once, few and many counts, or a class for expanded clones, and some rows have none.

>TRBD1|.|TRBV27|TRBJ2-7
CASSLHRDRGYEQYF
TGTGCCAGCAGTTTACACCGGGACAGGGGCTACGAGCAGTACTTC
>TRBD1|many|TRBV6-5|TRBJ1-1
CASSRQGGTEAFF
TGTGCCAGCAGTAGACAGGGGGGAACTGAAGCTTTCTTT
>.|few|TRBV20-1|TRBJ1-2
CSADDRVYGYTF
TGCAGTGCTGATGATAGGGTCTATGGCTACACCTTC
>.|many|TRBV12-3/TRBV12-4|TRBJ2-3
CASSFGRVPRRTDTQYF
TGTGCCAGCAGTTTCGGTCGGGTTCCCCGACGCACAGATACGCAGTATTTT
>.|many|TRBV7-2|TRBJ1-3
CASKGGRSGNTIYF
TGTGCCAGCAAGGGGGGACGTTCTGGAAACACCATATATTTT
>.|.|TRBV12-3/TRBV12-4|TRBJ1-5
CASSFGGTNNQPQHF
TGTGCCAGCAGTTTTGGGGGCACCAACAATCAGCCCCAGCATTTT
>.|.|TRBV7-9|TRBJ2-5
CASSLMSVRLQETQYF
TGTGCCAGCAGCTTAATGAGTGTCAGACTACAAGAGACCCAGTACTTC
>TRBD1|once|TRBV28|TRBJ2-2
CASSQGARGELFF
TGTGCCAGCAGCCAGGGGGCGAGGGGGGAGCTGTTTTTT
>.|.|TRBV5-1|TRBJ2-1
CASSLNPGLNYNEQFF
TGCGCCAGCAGCCTTAATCCGGGACTGAACTACAATGAGCAGTTCTTC
>.|few|TRBV7-2|TRBJ2-3
CASSEGANTQYF
TGTGCCAGCAGCGAAGGGGCAAATACGCAGTATTTT
>.|few|TRBV11-2|TRBJ2-2
CASSLLGRGTGELFF
TGTGCCAGCAGCTTGTTGGGCAGGGGAACCGGGGAGCTGTTTTTT